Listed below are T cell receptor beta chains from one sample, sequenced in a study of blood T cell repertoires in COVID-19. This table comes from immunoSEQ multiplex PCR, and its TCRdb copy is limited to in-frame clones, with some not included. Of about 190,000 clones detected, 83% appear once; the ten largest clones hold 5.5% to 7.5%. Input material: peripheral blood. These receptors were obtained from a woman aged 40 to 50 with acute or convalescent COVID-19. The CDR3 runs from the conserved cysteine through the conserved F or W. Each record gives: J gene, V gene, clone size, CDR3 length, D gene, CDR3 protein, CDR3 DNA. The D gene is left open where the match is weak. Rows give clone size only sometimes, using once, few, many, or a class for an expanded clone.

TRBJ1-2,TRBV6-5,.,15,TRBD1,CASYDGQGAHNGYTF,TGTGCCAGCTACGACGGACAGGGGGCGCATAATGGCTACACCTTC
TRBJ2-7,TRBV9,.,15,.,CASSPQQGSAYEQYF,TGTGCCAGCAGCCCTCAACAGGGAAGCGCGTACGAGCAGTACTTC
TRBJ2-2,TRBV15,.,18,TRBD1,CATSTRTGEAANTGELFF,TGTGCCACCAGCACTCGGACAGGGGAAGCCGCGAACACCGGGGAGCTGTTTTTT
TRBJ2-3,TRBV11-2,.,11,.,CASSFYDTQYF,TGTGCCAGCAGCTTTTATGATACGCAGTATTTT
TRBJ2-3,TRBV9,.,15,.,CASSSTGRGTDTQYF,TGTGCCAGCAGTTCTACGGGCAGGGGCACAGATACGCAGTATTTT
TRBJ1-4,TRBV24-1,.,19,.,CATSDLDRLELSTNEKLFF,TGTGCCACCAGTGACCTAGACAGGCTCGAGCTTTCAACTAATGAAAAACTGTTTTTT
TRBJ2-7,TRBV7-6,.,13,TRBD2,CASSSLGGGEQYF,TGTGCCAGCAGCTCCCTCGGCGGGGGCGAGCAGTACTTC
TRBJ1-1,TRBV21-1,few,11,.,CASTIDTEAFF,TGTGCCAGCACCATAGACACTGAAGCTTTCTTT
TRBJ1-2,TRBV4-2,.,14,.,CASSQELQGGGYTF,TGTGCCAGCAGCCAAGAACTCCAGGGTGGTGGCTACACCTTC
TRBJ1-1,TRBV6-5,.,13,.,CASRDKWNAEAFF,TGTGCCAGCAGGGACAAGTGGAACGCTGAAGCTTTCTTT
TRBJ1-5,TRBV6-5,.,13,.,CASSLDESQPQHF,TGTGCCAGCAGCCTCGATGAGTCTCAGCCCCAGCATTTT
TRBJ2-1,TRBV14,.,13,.,CASSHQSYNEQFF,TGTGCCAGCAGCCACCAATCCTACAATGAGCAGTTCTTC
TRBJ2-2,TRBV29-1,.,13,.,CSAGQTLTGELFF,TGCAGCGCCGGACAGACCCTTACCGGGGAGCTGTTTTTT
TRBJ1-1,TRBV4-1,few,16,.,CASSQIPPRTPTEAFF,TGCGCCAGCAGCCAAATCCCCCCCCGGACACCGACTGAAGCTTTCTTT
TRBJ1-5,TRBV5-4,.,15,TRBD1,CASSLDGTGEQPQHF,TGTGCCAGCAGCTTGGATGGGACAGGGGAACAGCCCCAGCATTTT
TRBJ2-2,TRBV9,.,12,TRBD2,CATGGVTGELFF,TGTGCCACTGGGGGGGTCACCGGGGAGCTGTTTTTT
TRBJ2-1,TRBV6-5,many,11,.,CASSYRYEQFF,TGTGCCAGCAGTTACCGGTATGAGCAGTTCTTC
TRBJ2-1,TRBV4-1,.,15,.,CASSQIGTPYNEQFF,TGCGCCAGCAGCCAAATCGGGACACCCTACAATGAGCAGTTCTTC
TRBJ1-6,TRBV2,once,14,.,CASSVEAGDSPLHF,TGTGCCAGCAGTGTGGAGGCAGGGGATTCACCCCTCCACTTT
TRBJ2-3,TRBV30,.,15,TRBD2,CAWRSWRGGTDTQYF,TGTGCCTGGAGATCCTGGCGGGGGGGCACAGATACGCAGTATTTT
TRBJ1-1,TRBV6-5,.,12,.,CASWGGASEAFF,TGTGCCAGCTGGGGGGGCGCATCTGAAGCTTTCTTT
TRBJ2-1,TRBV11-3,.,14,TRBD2,CASSDGSGGDEQFF,TGTGCCAGCAGCGATGGTAGCGGGGGAGATGAGCAGTTCTTC
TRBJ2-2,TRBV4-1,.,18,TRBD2,CASSLRTSGPANTGELFF,TGCGCCAGCAGCCTCAGGACTAGCGGGCCGGCGAACACCGGGGAGCTGTTTTTT
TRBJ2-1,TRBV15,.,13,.,CATSRDKTNEQFF,TGTGCCACCAGCAGAGATAAGACAAATGAGCAGTTCTTC
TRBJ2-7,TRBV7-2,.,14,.,CASSLWDNSYEQYF,TGTGCCAGCAGCTTATGGGACAACTCCTACGAGCAGTACTTC
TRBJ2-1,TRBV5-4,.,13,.,CASSLAGIREQFF,TGTGCCAGCAGCTTGGCGGGGATACGGGAGCAGTTCTTC
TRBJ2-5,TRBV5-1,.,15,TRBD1,CASSLQTGTGETQYF,TGCGCCAGCAGCTTGCAAACCGGGACAGGGGAGACCCAGTACTTC
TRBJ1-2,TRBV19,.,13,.,CASRRADLYGYTF,TGTGCCAGTAGGAGGGCAGACCTCTATGGCTACACCTTC
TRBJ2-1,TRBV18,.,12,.,CASSIGGDEQFF,TGTGCCAGCTCAATCGGAGGCGATGAGCAGTTCTTC
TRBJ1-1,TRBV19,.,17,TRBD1,CASQVPGGLGAHTEAFF,TGTGCCAGTCAAGTTCCAGGGGGCCTGGGGGCCCACACTGAAGCTTTCTTT
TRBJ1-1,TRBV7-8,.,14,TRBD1,CASSFLDRGTEAFF,TGTGCCAGCAGCTTCCTCGACAGGGGGACTGAAGCTTTCTTT
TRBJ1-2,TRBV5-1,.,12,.,CASSPQDYGYTF,TGCGCCAGCAGCCCCCAGGACTATGGCTACACCTTC
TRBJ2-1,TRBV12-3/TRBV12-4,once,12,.,CASSFTLNEQFF,TGTGCCAGCAGTTTTACTTTGAATGAGCAGTTCTTC
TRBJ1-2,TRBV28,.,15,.,CASSLPLGGSDGYTF,TGTGCCAGCAGTTTACCTCTCGGAGGGAGCGATGGCTACACCTTC
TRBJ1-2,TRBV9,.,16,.,CASSVGALGEGYGYTF,TGTGCCAGCAGCGTAGGGGCGTTAGGGGAGGGCTATGGCTACACCTTC
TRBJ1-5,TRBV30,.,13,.,CAWSDGADQPQHF,TGTGCCTGGAGTGACGGAGCAGATCAGCCCCAGCATTTT
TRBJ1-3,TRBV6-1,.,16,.,CASSETHGSSGNTIYF,TGTGCCAGCAGTGAAACCCACGGGTCCTCTGGAAACACCATATATTTT
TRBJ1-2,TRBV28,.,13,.,CASRLNRNYGYTF,TGTGCCAGCAGGTTGAACAGGAACTATGGCTACACCTTC
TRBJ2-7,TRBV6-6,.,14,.,CASSWGGDSYEQYF,TGTGCCAGCTCCTGGGGGGGCGACTCCTACGAGCAGTACTTC
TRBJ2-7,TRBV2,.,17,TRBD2,CASSERTSGSYSYEQYF,TGTGCCAGCAGTGAAAGGACGAGCGGGAGCTACTCCTACGAGCAGTACTTC
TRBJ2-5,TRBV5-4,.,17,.,CASSYISGTEGQETQYF,TGTGCCAGCAGCTATATTAGCGGGACAGAAGGCCAAGAGACCCAGTACTTC
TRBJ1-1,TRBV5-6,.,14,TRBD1,CASSLGTGVTEAFF,TGTGCCAGCAGCTTGGGGACAGGGGTCACTGAAGCTTTCTTT
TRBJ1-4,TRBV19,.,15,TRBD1,CASSSFGTESEKLFF,TGTGCCAGTAGCTCCTTCGGGACAGAGTCCGAAAAACTGTTTTTT
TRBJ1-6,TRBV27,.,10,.,CAIQTGSLHF,TGTGCCATCCAAACGGGTTCCCTCCACTTT
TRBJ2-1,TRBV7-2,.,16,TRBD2,CASTATLAGFYNEQFF,TGTGCCAGCACCGCAACACTAGCGGGGTTTTACAATGAGCAGTTCTTC
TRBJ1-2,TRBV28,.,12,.,CASTPTTRGYTF,TGTGCCAGCACCCCAACTACTAGGGGCTACACCTTC
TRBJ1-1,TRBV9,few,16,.,CASSVEVGKMNTEAFF,TGTGCCAGCAGCGTAGAGGTCGGGAAGATGAACACTGAAGCTTTCTTT
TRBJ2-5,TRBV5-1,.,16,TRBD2,CASSIGLADVQETQYF,TGCGCCAGCAGCATAGGACTAGCGGATGTACAAGAGACCCAGTACTTC
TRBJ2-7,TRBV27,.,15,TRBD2,CASSLSAGGDYEQYF,TGTGCCAGCAGTTTATCCGCGGGAGGGGACTACGAGCAGTACTTC
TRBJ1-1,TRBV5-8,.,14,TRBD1,CASSRRGANTEAFF,TGTGCCAGCAGCCGCAGGGGGGCGAACACTGAAGCTTTCTTT
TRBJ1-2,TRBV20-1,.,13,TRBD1,CSASGDRVYGYTF,TGCAGTGCTAGTGGGGACAGGGTCTATGGCTACACCTTC
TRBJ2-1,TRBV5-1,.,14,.,CASSIESSYNEQFF,TGCGCCAGCAGCATAGAGAGCTCCTACAATGAGCAGTTCTTC
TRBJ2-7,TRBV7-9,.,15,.,CASSLSFARNYEQYF,TGTGCCAGCAGCTTATCCTTCGCCAGAAACTACGAGCAGTACTTC
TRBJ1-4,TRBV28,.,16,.,CASSGVVSWANEKLFF,TGTGCCAGCAGCGGGGTGGTTTCGTGGGCTAATGAAAAACTGTTTTTT
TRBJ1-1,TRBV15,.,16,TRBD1,CATSRGAGTGRAEAFF,TGTGCCACCAGCAGGGGTGCAGGGACAGGGAGGGCTGAAGCTTTCTTT